This T cell receptor (beta chain) was observed in a study of molecular identifiers for immune sequencing clone quantification. At the level of the study: The replicates split RNA from around 20,000 or 100,000 naive CD8 cells five ways and sequenced four.

Overall study results and limits: In naive cells, clones above 20 RNA copies held under 1% of molecules, whereas in effector cells they held over 99%. Spiked Jurkat TCR RNA originating from one cell could reportedly be identified amid more than 800,000 naive cells.

Using its own MiXCR run on the PCR reads, TCRdb lists one record per CDR3 protein. The table has over 85,000 distinct CDR3 sequences, under 40% seen once. V gave up 7 bases and J gave up 15 bases; unmatched junction bases: 18. The CDR3 totals 16 residues. The germline V gene encodes CDR1 MNHNS and CDR2 SASEGT. In regard to this clonotype: Its target is not known.

The naive CD8 libraries originated from between roughly 18,000 and 1,100,000 sorted cells and drew on 10%, 30% or 50% RNA. This TCR was recovered from a human donor in good health. Some libraries in this study had Jurkat cell RNA spiked in. Sample: naive CD8+ T cells from blood, with Jurkat cell RNA spiked in. Subset noted: FACS-sorted CD8+CD4-CCR7+CD45RA+ naive T cells. This sequence joins TRBV6-1 and TRBJ2-1; 13 bases map to TRBD2. The CDR3: CASTQLAGGPFQMLFF. The CDR3 DNA reads TGTGCCAGCACCCAACTAGCGGGGGGGCCTTTCCAGATGCTGTTCTTC.